The 21 T cell receptor beta chains in this list originate from one sample, sequenced in a study of neoadjuvant anti-PD-1 for oral cavity cancer. TCRdb's table, derived via immunoSEQ multiplex PCR, lists solely in-frame clones and lacks some. The data show roughly 32,000 clones, with about 80% seen just once and 3% to 3.5% held by the top ten. Noted time point: after neoadjuvant nivolumab, at surgical resection. The starting material was PBMCs, obtained after nivolumab (anti-PD-1) treatment. All receptors derive from a person aged 35-80 years with oral cavity squamous cell carcinoma.

The chain couples TRBV5-1 to TRBJ2-5, with TRBD2 identical over 13 bases. V was pared by 4 bases and J by 0 bases, with 3 bases of the junction left unmatched. This CDR3 contains 16 residues. CDR1 is SGHRS, CDR2 YFSETQ, per germline. CDR3 region: CASSIGLAGDQETQYF. CDR3 bases: TGCGCCAGCAGCATCGGACTAGCGGGGGACCAAGAGACCCAGTACTTC.

The chain is built from TRBV7-2 and TRBJ1-3; D gene unclear. Deletions cut 5 bases from V and 7 bases from J, with 12 bases between. This CDR3 spans 13 amino acids. CDR1 is SGHTA and CDR2 is FQGNSA in the germline V gene. Here the CDR3 reads CASSTTPGNTIYF. The CDR3 region has the DNA TGTGCCAGCAGCACGACCCCCGGGAACACCATATATTTT.

This clone was counted a few times. This rearrangement joins TRBV5-5 to TRBJ2-5; D not resolved. CDR1 SGHKS and CDR2 YYEKEE come from the germline V gene (reference sequence). This CDR3 is built from 14 residues. The ends were cut back, 4 bases at V and 5 bases at J, with 15 bases in the middle. The CDR3 nucleotides are TGTGCCAGCAGCACGAGTGGCAGGATGGAGACCCAGTACTTC. This codes for CASSTSGRMETQYF.

Of note for this clone: A read error may be the cause here, since a much bigger clone is one base away. The V call is TRBV7-2, the J call TRBJ1-2; no definite D call. This CDR3 region has 13 residues. Between the trimmed V and J ends, which lost 2 bases and 6 bases, there was a span of 10 bases. CDR1 is SGHTA, CDR2 FQGNSA, per germline. Here the CDR3 DNA reads TGTACCAGCAGCTTACAAGGAAGCGATGGCTACACCTTC. Its protein product is CTSSLQGSDGYTF.

CDR3: CASSYSGQGGGELFF. DNA of the CDR3: TGTGCCAGCAGTTACTCGGGACAGGGAGGCGGGGAGCTGTTTTTT. The chain recombines TRBV6-5 with TRBJ2-2; 9 nucleotides align to TRBD1. The germline gives CDR1 MNHEY, CDR2 SVGAGI. The CDR3 spans 15 residues. V shed 0 bases and J 7 bases; nucleotides not matched to a gene: 3.

J is TRBJ2-7 and V is TRBV10-2, with unresolved D. CDR1 and CDR2 (germline): WSHSY, SAAADI. Trimming stripped 0 bases from V and 3 bases from J, with 12 bases between. The length of the CDR3 is 15 residues. The CDR3 is CASSESRLGLYEQYF. The CDR3 nucleotides are TGCGCCAGCAGTGAGTCGAGGTTAGGGCTCTACGAGCAGTACTTC.

The chain carries TRBV6-5 and TRBJ1-5; D is undetermined. Germline lookup yields CDR1 MNHEY and CDR2 SVGAGI. Trimming pared 2 bases from V and 3 bases from J, leaving 11 bases between. The CDR3 is 15 amino acids. The DNA for the CDR3 is TGTGCCAGCAGTTACGGGTCGGGAAACAATCAGCCCCAGCATTTT. Translated: CASSYGSGNNQPQHF.

The chain is built from TRBV5-5 and TRBJ2-1; 7 bases match TRBD1. There are 14 residues in the CDR3. Unmatched junction bases numbered 4, after V lost 3 bases and J lost 4 bases. Germline CDR1 reads SGHKS; CDR2 reads YYEKEE (reference sequence). In nucleotides, the CDR3 is TGTGCCAGCAGCTATCGGGGACAGTACAATGAGCAGTTCTTC. Protein product: CASSYRGQYNEQFF.

The genes are TRBV25-1 and TRBJ2-5; D is ambiguous. Germline V gene data show CDR1 as MGHDK and CDR2 as SYGVNS. With 6 bases removed from V and 2 bases from J, the gap between germline ends came to 4 bases. This CDR3 is built from 11 residues. This CDR3 is CASSLQETQYF. CDR3 coding DNA: TGTGCCAGCAGCTTACAAGAGACCCAGTACTTC.

A word on this clone: Other nucleotide sequences in the sample specify the same CDR3. V usage is TRBV6-5 and J usage is TRBJ1-2; 11 bases are a match to TRBD1. CDR3 length: 14 amino acids. With V trimmed by 3 bases and J by 7 bases, 4 bases remained unmatched. Germline CDR1 reads MNHEY; CDR2 reads SVGAGI. CDR3 nucleotide sequence: TGTGCCAGCAGTTATGGGGGACAGGGGGGTGGCTACACCTTC. Amino acid sequence: CASSYGGQGGGYTF.

The J gene is TRBJ2-1, the V gene TRBV30, with D maybe TRBD2 (5 bases). V lost 3 bases and J 9 bases, leaving 9 bases between the germline ends. This CDR3 is built from 11 residues. CDR1 GTSNPN and CDR2 SVGIG come from the germline V gene (reference sequence). CDR3 bases: TGTGCCTGGAGCCAGGACTCTGAGCAGTTCTTC. Its protein is CAWSQDSEQFF.

This chain joins TRBV27 and TRBJ2-7, with D perhaps TRBD1 or TRBD2 (6 bases each). This CDR3 region has 15 residues. The V end lost 6 bases, the J end lost 2 bases, and 17 bases lay between the germline ends. Germline V gene sequence: CDR1 MNHEY, CDR2 SMNVEV (reference sequence). CDR3 sequence: CASRITPGATYEQYF. CDR3 DNA: TGTGCCAGCAGGATCACTCCGGGGGCAACCTACGAGCAGTACTTC.

This sequence joins TRBV5-6 and TRBJ2-7; a possible D gene is TRBD2 (6 bases). This CDR3 is 13 amino acids long. V was pared by 3 bases and J by 1 base, with 8 bases between. Per germline, CDR1 SGHDT and CDR2 YYEEEE. This CDR3 reads CASSYGTSYEQYF. CDR3 nucleotide sequence: TGTGCCAGCAGCTACGGGACTTCCTACGAGCAGTACTTC.

V is TRBV4-1 and J is TRBJ2-1; no reliable D call. Between the trimmed V and J ends, which lost 1 base and 7 bases, there was a span of 11 bases. CDR1 and CDR2 from the germline V gene are MGHRA and YSYEKL. CDR3 size: 14 residues. The CDR3 DNA reads TGCGCCAGCAGCCAAGTTATGATGAGGAATGAGCAGTTCTTC. It codes for CASSQVMMRNEQFF.

V usage is TRBV29-1 and J usage is TRBJ1-2; no clear D gene. Trimming removed 5 bases from V and 4 bases from J, with 11 bases in between. This CDR3 is built from 12 residues. Germline V gene lookup returns CDR1 SQVTM and CDR2 ANQGSEA. For the CDR3, the DNA is TGCAGCGTTTTACACCAGGCCTATGGCTACACCTTC. Its translation is CSVLHQAYGYTF.

This clone was found a few times. The CDR3 reads CASSRYHIGGEQFF. As DNA, the CDR3 is TGTGCCAGTAGTAGGTACCACATCGGGGGTGAGCAGTTCTTC. This chain links TRBV19 with TRBJ2-1, with D tentatively TRBD2 (6 bases). The CDR3 runs 14 residues. V dropped 4 bases and J dropped 9 bases, with 16 bases sitting between them. Germline V gene lookup returns CDR1 LNHDA and CDR2 SQIVND (reference sequence).

The chain has TRBV28 and TRBJ1-4, with D uncertain. This CDR3 region has 17 residues. The germline V gene has CDR1 MDHEN and CDR2 SYDVKM. The germline V and J ends were trimmed by 5 bases and 6 bases, with 22 bases remaining between them. The CDR3 protein is CASSPRTLLDSDEKLFF. CDR3 bases: TGTGCCAGCAGTCCCCGGACTCTCCTCGACTCGGATGAAAAACTGTTTTTT. Full variable domain (outside the CDR3, taken from reference TRBV28 and TRBJ1-4): DVKVTQSSRYLVKRTGEKVFLECVQDMDHENMFWYRQDPGLGLRLIYFSYDVKMKEKGDIPEGYSVSREKKERFSLILESASTNQTSMYLCASSPRTLLDSDEKLFFGSGTQLSVL.

The CDR3 is CASSSGLLAYEQYF. CDR3 bases: TGCGCCAGCAGCTCCGGACTCCTCGCCTACGAGCAGTACTTC. The V gene is TRBV5-1, the J gene TRBJ2-7, with D maybe TRBD2 (5 bases). CDR1 SGHRS and CDR2 YFSETQ come from the germline V gene. The CDR3 totals 14 residues. V lost 3 bases to trimming and J lost 2 bases, with 12 bases between them.

V and J are TRBV4-1 and TRBJ2-5; D is uncertain. CDR1 MGHRA and CDR2 YSYEKL come from the germline V gene. With 0 bases removed from V and 5 bases from J, the gap between germline ends came to 10 bases. The CDR3 runs to 14 residues. The CDR3 DNA reads as TGCGCCAGCAGCCAAGAGGGCCCGTGGGAGACCCAGTACTTC. Translation gives CASSQEGPWETQYF.

The chain uses TRBV6-1 and TRBJ2-2, with a possible D match to TRBD1 (5 bases). The CDR3 is 14 residues long. V dropped 10 bases and J dropped 0 bases, with 12 bases sitting between them. The germline V gene encodes CDR1 MNHNS and CDR2 SASEGT. The CDR3 sequence: CATKGAANTGELFF. For the CDR3, the DNA is TGTGCCACTAAAGGGGCAGCGAACACCGGGGAGCTGTTTTTT.

This chain links TRBV2 with TRBJ1-2; 8 nucleotides agree with TRBD1. Losses at the gene ends were 10 bases for V and 5 bases for J; bases not matched to a gene: 9. Looked up from germline, CDR1 is SNHLY and CDR2 is FYNNEI. The CDR3 consists of 13 residues. The CDR3 reads CAMSGQGGYGYTF. The CDR3 nucleotides are TGTGCCATGTCCGGACAGGGAGGATATGGCTACACCTTC.